Below, one T cell receptor (beta chain) is given with its context. PCR amplification relied on 60 Vbeta primers (plus 13 Jbeta primers). Sequencing used immunoSEQ multiplex PCR; TCRdb keeps in-frame clones, though not all of them. Of about 140,000 clones detected, 65% to 80% appear once; the ten largest clones hold roughly 1.8%. This sample was taken from a study of cytomegalovirus exposure and HLA in healthy donors. The CDR3 is made up of 14 amino acids. Germline V lookup: CDR1 SGHNT, CDR2 YYREEE (reference sequence). With 6 bases clipped from V and 4 bases from J, the junction kept 7 bases outside the gene matches.

Sequencing used PBMCs. This chain connects TRBV5-4 to TRBJ2-7, with 10 nucleotides matching TRBD1. This clonotype was obtained from a woman aged 40 to 50 in good health and CMV-seronegative. The DNA of the CDR3 is TGTGCCAGCACCCTGGGACAGGGGCGGTACGAGCAGTACTTC. Residues: CASTLGQGRYEQYF. The variable domain in full, with the rest retrieved from reference TRBV5-4 and TRBJ2-7, is ETGVTQSPTHLIKTRGQQVTLRCSSQSGHNTVSWYQQALGQGPQFIFQYYREEENGRGNFPPRFSGLQFPNYSSELNVNALELDDSALYLCASTLGQGRYEQYFGPGTRLTVT.